Listed below are T cell receptor beta chains from one sample, sequenced in a study of blood T cell repertoires in COVID-19. Libraries were prepared by immunoSEQ multiplex PCR; TCRdb keeps only in-frame clonotypes and omits some of them. The data show about 250,000 clones, approximately 91% seen once. Sequencing used peripheral blood. Source of these receptors: a woman aged 25 to 45 with acute or convalescent COVID-19. Each CDR3 is given with its conserved first and last residue. The D gene is left open where the match is weak. Part of the rows lack a size; the others show once, few, many or a class for expanded clones.

abundance	len	v_gene	j_gene	d_gene	CDR3nt	CDR3aa
-	13	TRBV7-2	TRBJ1-6	-	TGTGCCAGCAGCTTGCGGAGGAATTCACCCCTCCACTTT	CASSLRRNSPLHF
-	11	TRBV11-1	TRBJ2-1	TRBD1	TGTGCCAGCAGCACGGGACAGGTACCGTTCTTC	CASSTGQVPFF
-	15	TRBV7-9	TRBJ2-7	TRBD2	TGTGCCAGCAGCTTACCTAGCGGAACTGCCTACGAGCAGTACTTC	CASSLPSGTAYEQYF
once	15	TRBV9	TRBJ2-3	TRBD2	TGTGCCAGCAGCGCGTTTAGCGGGAGCACAGATACGCAGTATTTT	CASSAFSGSTDTQYF
-	14	TRBV6-5	TRBJ1-2	-	TGTGCCAGCAGTTACTCGATTGCGCACTATGGCTACACCTTC	CASSYSIAHYGYTF
-	14	TRBV11-3	TRBJ1-1	-	TGTGCCAGCAGCTACTCAAAAACCTACACTGAAGCTTTCTTT	CASSYSKTYTEAFF
-	11	TRBV6-6	TRBJ2-7	TRBD1	TGTGCCACACAGGGGGCCTACGAGCAGTACTTC	CATQGAYEQYF
-	15	TRBV5-6	TRBJ2-7	TRBD1	TGTGCCAGCAGCTTGGGAGGGACAGGGTTCTACGAGCAGTACTTC	CASSLGGTGFYEQYF
-	17	TRBV7-2	TRBJ2-3	TRBD2	TGTGCCAGCAGCTTAGGTCTAGCGGGAGGGCGTACAGATACGCAGTATTTT	CASSLGLAGGRTDTQYF
-	13	TRBV7-2	TRBJ2-2	TRBD1	TGTGCCAGCAGCAAGGACAGGGGCGGGGAGCTGTTTTTT	CASSKDRGGELFF
-	16	TRBV9	TRBJ1-4	TRBD1	TGTGCCAGCAGCGTAGGAGACAGGGGGCGAGGTGAAAAACTGTTTTTT	CASSVGDRGRGEKLFF
-	18	TRBV24-1	TRBJ2-2	-	TGTGCCACCAGTGATAGAAGGGTGACAGGAGAGAACACCGGGGAGCTGTTTTTT	CATSDRRVTGENTGELFF
-	19	TRBV9	TRBJ2-3	TRBD2	TGTGCCAGCAGCGTCAACCCCGGACTAGCGGGAGGGCCGTTAGATACGCAGTATTTT	CASSVNPGLAGGPLDTQYF
few	15	TRBV7-8	TRBJ1-4	-	TGTGCCAGCAGCTTAGCGGGCCCAGGGTCTGAAAAACTGTTTTTT	CASSLAGPGSEKLFF
once	15	TRBV19	TRBJ1-2	-	TGTGCCAGTAGTATAGATCTATCGGGGAGCTATGGCTACACCTTC	CASSIDLSGSYGYTF
-	15	TRBV18	TRBJ1-3	TRBD1	TGTGCCAGCTCATCGGGACAGGAGGCGGGAAACACCATATATTTT	CASSSGQEAGNTIYF
-	14	TRBV10-3	TRBJ2-7	-	TGTGCCATCAGGTCCTGGGGGGACCTTCAAGAGCAGTACTTC	CAIRSWGDLQEQYF
-	13	TRBV11-3	TRBJ2-3	-	TGTGCCAGCAGCCCCAGGGGCACAGATACGCAGTATTTT	CASSPRGTDTQYF
once	14	TRBV11-2	TRBJ2-7	TRBD2	TGTGCCAGCACACCACTAGCGGGGTCCTACGAGCAGTACTTC	CASTPLAGSYEQYF
-	19	TRBV19	TRBJ2-2	TRBD2	TGTGCCAGTAGTTTCGGGACAGGTGGACTAGCGGAGACCACCGGGGAGCTGTTTTTT	CASSFGTGGLAETTGELFF
-	13	TRBV7-9	TRBJ2-3	TRBD1	TGTGCCAGCGGGCAGGGGGCTGTGGATACGCAGTATTTT	CASGQGAVDTQYF
-	15	TRBV5-1	TRBJ2-2	-	TGCGCCAGCAGCTTGGATACCAGGAACACCGGGGAGCTGTTTTTT	CASSLDTRNTGELFF
once	15	TRBV7-2	TRBJ1-5	-	TGTGCCAGCAGCATTCCAGGGCCCTTAGGGCAGCCCCAGCATTTT	CASSIPGPLGQPQHF
-	13	TRBV5-1	TRBJ1-1	-	TGCGCCAGCAGCTTGGTTGGACATGCCGAAGCTTTCTTT	CASSLVGHAEAFF
-	14	TRBV3-1/TRBV3-2	TRBJ2-2	-	TGTGCCAGCAGTTCGGGGACTGTCACCGGGGAGCTGTTTTTT	CASSSGTVTGELFF
-	14	TRBV7-8	TRBJ2-6	-	TGTGCCATACGGCGGTTTAGTGGGGCCAACGTCCTGACTTTC	CAIRRFSGANVLTF
-	13	TRBV7-2	TRBJ2-1	-	TGTGCCAGCAGCTCCCGGGAGTACAATGAGCAGTTCTTC	CASSSREYNEQFF
-	13	TRBV5-6	TRBJ1-1	-	TGTGCCAGCAGCTTGGAAGTTCGGGGGGAAGCTTTCTTT	CASSLEVRGEAFF
-	15	TRBV25-1	TRBJ2-3	-	TGTGCCAGCAGTGAATCAAGGAGGGAGGAAGATACGCAGTATTTT	CASSESRREEDTQYF
-	16	TRBV5-6	TRBJ2-7	-	TGTGCCAGCAGCTTATTGCAGGACAGACCGTACTACGAGCAGTACTTC	CASSLLQDRPYYEQYF
few	18	TRBV27	TRBJ2-1	TRBD2	TGTGCCAGCCGACGGGGGGGGATCGCGGGACTCACCTACAATGAGCAGTTCTTC	CASRRGGIAGLTYNEQFF
-	13	TRBV27	TRBJ1-2	-	TGTGCCAGCAGTTTTCGGCAGGGCTATGGCTACACCTTC	CASSFRQGYGYTF
-	15	TRBV5-1	TRBJ2-1	-	TGCGCCAGCAGCTCCGGAGTTAGCTCCTACAATGAGCAGTTCTTC	CASSSGVSSYNEQFF
-	17	TRBV7-2	TRBJ2-1	TRBD2	TGTGCCAGCAGCCCGCACTCCGGGACTAGCGGATCCAATGAGCAGTTCTTC	CASSPHSGTSGSNEQFF
-	15	TRBV10-3	TRBJ1-5	-	TGTGCCATCAGTGAAGGTGTGGACAACTATCAGCCCCAGCATTTT	CAISEGVDNYQPQHF
-	12	TRBV3-1/TRBV3-2	TRBJ1-2	-	TGTGCCAGCAGCCGTGGACAGCTTGGCTACACCTTC	CASSRGQLGYTF
-	13	TRBV12-3/TRBV12-4	TRBJ1-1	-	TGTGCCAGCAGTTTTCAGGCACTTTTCGAAGCTTTCTTT	CASSFQALFEAFF
-	16	TRBV11-2	TRBJ1-6	TRBD1	TGTGCCAGCAGCCCCGGGACAGGCGGTTATAATTCACCCCTCCACTTT	CASSPGTGGYNSPLHF
-	13	TRBV29-1	TRBJ2-2	TRBD1	TGCAGCGTTGGACAGGGGTACACCGGGGAGCTGTTTTTT	CSVGQGYTGELFF
-	15	TRBV21-1	TRBJ2-5	-	TGTGCCAGCAGCGAAAGGAGGAGGAATCAAGAGACCCAGTACTTC	CASSERRRNQETQYF
-	14	TRBV9	TRBJ2-7	TRBD1	TGTGCCAGCAGCGTAGAACAGGGGGCACACGAGCAGTACTTC	CASSVEQGAHEQYF
-	17	TRBV5-4	TRBJ1-3	-	TGTGCCAGCAGCTTGTTAACCGGGACACCCTCTGGAAACACCATATATTTT	CASSLLTGTPSGNTIYF
-	14	TRBV6-5	TRBJ2-2	-	TGCGCCAGCACTCCGGGACATAACACCGGGGAGCTGTTTTTT	CASTPGHNTGELFF
once	18	TRBV10-3	TRBJ2-1	-	TGTGCCATCAGTGCGGGCCAGCGGGCGGATAGGAGAAACAATGAGCAGTTCTTC	CAISAGQRADRRNNEQFF
-	12	TRBV9	TRBJ2-7	-	TGTGCCAGCAGCTCCCCGGCCTACGAGCAGTACTTC	CASSSPAYEQYF
-	14	TRBV19	TRBJ2-3	TRBD2	TGTGCCAGTAGTAGGACTAGCGGCACAGATACGCAGTATTTT	CASSRTSGTDTQYF